These 3 T cell receptor beta chains were all obtained from the same sample, sequenced in a study of T cells expressing NK-cell markers. Reanalyzing the 5' RACE reads, TCRdb keeps one entry per CDR3 protein, without DNA. The listing contains 150,000 to 200,000 distinct CDR3 sequences. The sample consisted of blood T cells: a sorted CD56 or NKG2C T cell subset, CD4+ or CD8+ T cells, or bulk PBMC T cells (not recorded which). These receptors were taken from a man between 18 and 69 years old in good health.

The V gene is TRBV7-7, the J gene TRBJ1-4. The CDR3 extends over 13 amino acids. Germline-derived CDR1 and CDR2 are SSHAT and FNYEAQ (reference sequence). The CDR3 reads CASSPSANEKLFF.

The chain carries TRBV6-5 and TRBJ2-2. This CDR3 is built from 17 residues. Germline values: CDR1 MNHEY, CDR2 SVGAGI. CDR3 amino acids: CASSYSSILQITGELFF.

V usage is TRBV6-1 and J usage is TRBJ1-2; absent DNA, TCRdb's TRBD1 call cannot be checked. CDR1 is MNHNS and CDR2 is SASEGT in the germline V gene. The CDR3 length is 15 residues. This chain's CDR3 is CASLGFGGRVYGYTF.